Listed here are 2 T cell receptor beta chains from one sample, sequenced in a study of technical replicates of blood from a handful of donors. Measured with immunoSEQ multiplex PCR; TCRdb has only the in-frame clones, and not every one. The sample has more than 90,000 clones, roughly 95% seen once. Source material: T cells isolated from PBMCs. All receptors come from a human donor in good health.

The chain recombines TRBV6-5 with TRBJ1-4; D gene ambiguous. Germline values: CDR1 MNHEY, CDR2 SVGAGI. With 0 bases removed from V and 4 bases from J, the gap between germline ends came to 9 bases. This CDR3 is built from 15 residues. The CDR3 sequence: CASSYSTARNEKLFF. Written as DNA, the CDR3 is TGTGCCAGCAGTTACTCGACTGCCCGTAATGAAAAACTGTTTTTT.

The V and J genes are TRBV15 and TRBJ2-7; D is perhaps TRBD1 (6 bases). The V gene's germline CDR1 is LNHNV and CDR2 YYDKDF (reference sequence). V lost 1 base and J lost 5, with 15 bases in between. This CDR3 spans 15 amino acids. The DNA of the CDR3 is TGTGCCACCAGCAGAGTGGATCCAGGGGTCCACGAGCAGTACTTC. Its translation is CATSRVDPGVHEQYF.